Each of the 7 T cell receptor delta chains below was sequenced from the same sample in a study of delta chains in infants with herpesvirus infections. TCR cDNA was made from PBMC RNA with gamma- and delta-chain-specific primers. TCRdb reprocessed the RT-PCR reads through CATT. The profile shows some 1,000 delta-chain clones, approximately 30% of them singletons. Sequencing used peripheral blood, obtained at time point 2 of longitudinal follow-up. These receptors all stem from a human donor who was a Ugandan infant, either HIV-exposed or HIV-unexposed (not recorded which).

The chain links TRDV1 to TRDJ1, with D tentatively TRDD3 (6 bases). V lost 5 bases and J lost 0, with 28 bases in between. CDR1 TSWWSYY and CDR2 QGS come from the germline V gene. CDR3 length equals 20 residues. The CDR3 region has the DNA TGTGCTCTTGGGTTTTTAAGCCCCCCCACCGAGACTGGGTACACCGATAAACTCATCTTT. Translation gives CALGFLSPPTETGYTDKLIF.

By frequency in the sample, this clone is medium-sized. V gene TRDV1 combines with J gene TRDJ1, with D possibly matching TRDD2 (9 bases). The CDR3 covers 22 residues. The V and J ends lost 3 bases and 3 bases respectively, with 35 bases between them. Germline values: CDR1 TSWWSYY, CDR2 QGS. The CDR3 spells CALGEKRPSYDWGDKGADKLIF. CDR3 coding DNA: TGTGCTCTTGGGGAGAAGAGGCCTTCCTACGACTGGGGGGACAAGGGGGCCGATAAACTCATCTTT.

This clone qualifies as large. DNA of the CDR3: TGTGCTCTTGGGGTCGCCTGGCTGGGGATGTACACCGATAAACTCATCTTT. It yields the protein CALGVAWLGMYTDKLIF. This sequence joins TRDV1 and TRDJ1, with D possibly TRDD3 on 6 matching bases. The ends were cut back, 4 bases at V and 0 bases at J, with 18 bases in the middle. The CDR3 extends over 17 amino acids. Germline CDR1 is TSWWSYY and CDR2 is QGS.

About this clone itself: A much bigger clone sits one base away, suggesting this may be a read error. The V and J genes are TRDV2 and TRDJ3; the D is unclear. The CDR3 is 13 residues long. CDR1 and CDR2 (germline): GEAIGNYY, EKD. For the CDR3, the DNA is TGTGCCTGTGACACCTGGGACACCCGACAGACGTTTTTC. Its protein product is CACDTWDTRQTFF.

Points on this clone: With only one base between it and a far larger clone, this is likely a read error. This chain uses TRDV1 with TRDJ1; 8 bases align to TRDD2. The CDR3 is 20 amino acids. Germline loops: CDR1 TSWWSYY, CDR2 QGS. Trimming removed 3 bases from V and 4 bases from J; junction bases left unmatched: 22. CDR3 amino acids: CALGDGLPSVLVALHDKLIF. The CDR3 DNA follows: TGTGCTCTTGGGGATGGCCTTCCTAGTGTACTGGTGGCCCTACACGATAAACTCATCTTT.

For this clone: A read error may produce the germline difference seen at one junction end. J is TRDJ1 and V is TRDV1; unclear D gene. CDR1 is TSWWSYY and CDR2 is QGS in the germline V gene. This CDR3 contains 22 residues. The CDR3 is CALGEPLQLFWVLPLGRDKLIF. CDR3 in DNA: TGTGCTCTTGGGGAACCATTACAGCTATTTTGGGTACTCCCACTCGGACGCGATAAACTAATCTTT.

This clone is large within its sample. The rearrangement uses TRDV2 and TRDJ1; 9 nucleotides line up with TRDD3. Germline CDR1 and CDR2: GEAIGNYY and EKD. With V trimmed by 0 bases and J by 0 bases, 1 base remained unmatched. The CDR3 totals 15 residues. The chain's CDR3 is CACDTWGIYTDKLIF. CDR3 nucleotide sequence: TGTGCCTGTGACACCTGGGGGATATACACCGATAAACTCATCTTT.